Below are 20 T cell receptor beta chains sequenced from a single sample in a study of radiation and T cells in renal cell carcinoma. Noted time point: baseline pretreatment blood. Treatment in this sample: 15 Gy SBRT to primary tumor, nephrectomy 4 weeks later. The data were produced by immunoSEQ multiplex PCR, yet TCRdb's version contains in-frame clones alone and is incomplete. The profile covers over 120,000 clones, with about 88% appearing a single time and around 12% taken by the ten largest. Material: blood, obtained from a patient whose treatment included radiotherapy and nephrectomy. These receptors originate from a woman aged 45-65 years with renal cell carcinoma.

The chain joins TRBV19 to TRBJ1-5; D gene unclear. This CDR3 comprises 16 residues. Germline V gene lookup returns CDR1 LNHDA and CDR2 SQIVND (reference sequence). V was cut by 5 bases and J by 0 bases, with 14 bases left in between. The CDR3 DNA is TGTGCCAGTAGTTCCGCTACGGATCTTAGCAATCAGCCCCAGCATTTT. It codes for CASSSATDLSNQPQHF. The complete variable domain, with remaining parts taken from reference TRBV19 and TRBJ1-5, reads DGGITQSPKYLFRKEGQNVTLSCEQNLNHDAMYWYRQDPGQGLRLIYYSQIVNDFQKGDIAEGYSVSREKKESFPLTVTSAQKNPTAFYLCASSSATDLSNQPQHFGDGTRLSIL.

The gene calls are TRBV19 and TRBJ1-4; D not certain. The CDR3 loop spans 13 amino acids. CDR1 LNHDA and CDR2 SQIVND come from the germline V gene (reference sequence). The V end was cut by 6 bases, the J end by 7 bases, with 12 bases between. The CDR3 is CASRVGRIEKLFF. For the CDR3, the DNA is TGTGCCAGTAGGGTTGGCAGAATTGAAAAACTGTTTTTT.

V is TRBV2 and J is TRBJ2-1, with TRBD1 as a possible D gene (5 bases). Germline loops: CDR1 SNHLY, CDR2 FYNNEI. The length of the CDR3 is 16 residues. Between the trimmed V and J ends, which lost 6 bases and 4 bases, there was a span of 19 bases. The CDR3 bases are TGTGCCAGCAGCCTTGAAGGGCAGGGATCGTACAATGAGCAGTTCTTC. It encodes CASSLEGQGSYNEQFF.

The gene calls are TRBV10-3 and TRBJ1-1; D unclear. The CDR3 loop spans 15 amino acids. Trimming pared 10 bases from V and 3 bases from J, leaving 21 bases between. Germline CDR1 reads ENHRY; CDR2 reads SYGVKD. The DNA for the CDR3 is TGTGCCAGCAAAGACCACCGAGAGACCTACACTGAAGCTTTCTTT. This codes for CASKDHRETYTEAFF.

The CDR3, as DNA: TGTGCCAGCTCACTACCTCGACAGGGAACCTACGAGCAGTACTTC. As protein: CASSLPRQGTYEQYF. The J gene is TRBJ2-7, the V gene TRBV18, with 7 bases fitting TRBD1. Germline CDR1 and CDR2: KGHSH and LQKENI. The length of the CDR3 is 15 residues. V lost 4 bases to trimming and J lost 2 bases; unmatched junction nucleotides: 8.

V gene TRBV11-1 combines with J gene TRBJ2-5; D may be TRBD1 (5 bases). This CDR3 has 13 residues. The V and J ends lost 10 bases and 4 bases respectively, with 16 bases between them. Per germline, CDR1 SGHAT and CDR2 FQDESV (reference sequence). CDR3 DNA sequence: TGTGCCACTTCTAGAAGGGGCTTAGAGACCCAGTACTTC. As protein: CATSRRGLETQYF. Together with reference TRBV11-1 and TRBJ2-5, the CDR3 gives the full variable domain: EAEVAQSPRYKITEKSQAVAFWCDPISGHATLYWYRQILGQGPELLVQFQDESVVDDSQLPKDRFSAERLKGVDSTLKIQPAELGDSAMYLCATSRRGLETQYFGPGTRLLVL.

This clone was seen only once. This chain links TRBV6-6 with TRBJ1-4, with D unclear. This CDR3 is 15 amino acids long. V lost 4 bases, J lost 5 bases, and 14 bases lay in between. In germline, CDR1 is MNHNY, CDR2 SVGAGI (reference sequence). The CDR3 protein is CASSFTGPENEKLFF. The CDR3 DNA reads as TGTGCCAGCAGTTTCACGGGCCCTGAGAATGAAAAACTGTTTTTT.

The sample holds one count of this clone. The chain joins TRBV7-8 to TRBJ2-5, with 8 bases aligning to TRBD2. CDR3 length: 13 amino acids. Trimming at V came to 2 bases and at J to 6 bases, leaving 2 bases not matched to a gene. The germline V gene encodes CDR1 SGHVS and CDR2 FQNEAQ. Written as DNA, the CDR3 is TGTGCCAGCAGCTTAAGCGGGAGAAAGACCCAGTACTTC. Protein product: CASSLSGRKTQYF.

V gene TRBV5-8 combines with J gene TRBJ1-1; 9 nucleotides line up with TRBD1. The trim removed 0 bases at V and 3 bases at J, leaving 9 bases unmatched. The CDR3 extends over 17 amino acids. Germline V lookup: CDR1 SGHTS, CDR2 YDEGEE. CDR3 in amino acids: CASSLGKLQGADTEAFF. In DNA form, the CDR3 reads TGTGCCAGCAGCTTGGGGAAACTACAGGGGGCGGACACTGAAGCTTTCTTT.

The chain combines TRBV6-5 with TRBJ1-1; D unclear. CDR1 and CDR2 (germline): MNHEY, SVGAGI. Trimming removed 2 bases from V and 0 bases from J, with 10 bases in between. The CDR3 consists of 15 residues. CDR3: CASSYGVTVNTEAFF. The CDR3 DNA follows: TGTGCCAGCAGTTACGGGGTTACCGTGAACACTGAAGCTTTCTTT.

The gene calls are TRBV6-5 and TRBJ2-3; D call uncertain. CDR3 length: 15 amino acids. Germline-derived CDR1 and CDR2 are MNHEY and SVGAGI. V shed 0 bases and J shed 3 bases, with 10 bases lying between them. CDR3 in DNA: TGTGCCAGCAGTTACTCGGGCCGTGGTACAGATACGCAGTATTTT. The encoded protein is CASSYSGRGTDTQYF.

V is TRBV30 and J is TRBJ2-7; D tentatively reads TRBD1 or TRBD2 (5 bases each). V was pared by 5 bases and J by 0 bases, with 11 bases between. CDR1 is GTSNPN, CDR2 SVGIG, per germline (reference sequence). The CDR3 extends over 13 amino acids. CDR3 amino acids: CAWGWGSSYEQYF. Written as DNA, the CDR3 is TGTGCCTGGGGGTGGGGGTCCTCCTACGAGCAGTACTTC.

The chain recombines TRBV6-4 with TRBJ1-2; D is possibly TRBD1 (5 bases). This CDR3 contains 15 residues. Germline CDR1 reads MRHNA; CDR2 reads SNTAGT. Trimming pared 10 bases from V and 4 bases from J, leaving 22 bases between. CDR3 in amino acids: CATPITDSTPYGYTF. The CDR3 region has the DNA TGTGCCACCCCTATAACAGACAGTACTCCCTATGGCTACACCTTC.

This clone was seen once. CDR3 in amino acids: CATPPRTDYGYTF. The CDR3 coding sequence is TGTGCCACCCCACCTCGGACAGACTATGGCTACACCTTC. The J gene is TRBJ1-2, the V gene TRBV5-8; maybe TRBD1 (6 bases). The germline V gene has CDR1 SGHTS and CDR2 YDEGEE. V was trimmed by 9 bases and J by 3 bases, leaving 15 bases between them. This CDR3 contains 13 residues.

CDR3 in amino acids: CASSRGTERPYGYTF. The CDR3 DNA reads as TGTGCCAGCAGCCGCGGGACTGAGCGCCCCTATGGCTACACCTTC. The chain uses TRBV6-5 and TRBJ1-2; TRBD1 might be the D (5 bases). The CDR3 spans 15 residues. V lost 6 bases to trimming and J lost 4 bases, with 18 bases between them. From germline, CDR1 is MNHEY and CDR2 SVGAGI.

This clone was counted a single time. J is TRBJ1-5 and V is TRBV7-8, with D hard to call. The CDR3 is 15 amino acids. CDR1 and CDR2 (germline): SGHVS, FQNEAQ. Trimming cost V 5 bases and J 5 bases, with 16 bases left between them. The CDR3 DNA follows: TGTGCCAGCAGCCAACTCCGGACGGGCTATCAGCCCCAGCATTTT. Translating it yields CASSQLRTGYQPQHF.

V is TRBV28 and J is TRBJ1-2; D is uncertain. The CDR3 covers 13 residues. V was shortened by 4 bases and J by 2 bases, with 8 bases between the two germline ends. In germline, CDR1 is MDHEN, CDR2 SYDVKM. CDR3 bases: TGTGCCAGCAGTTCCTCCGCAAACTATGGCTACACCTTC. Protein product: CASSSSANYGYTF.

This clone appeared a single time. The CDR3 DNA sequence: TGTGCCAGCTCCTGGGATTCTGGAAACACCATATATTTT. Amino acid sequence: CASSWDSGNTIYF. V and J are TRBV18 and TRBJ1-3; D not resolved. CDR1 is KGHSH and CDR2 is LQKENI in the germline V gene. This CDR3 is built from 13 residues. V lost 6 bases and J lost 1, with 7 bases in between.

This clone was detected once. The rearrangement uses TRBV29-1 and TRBJ1-5; maybe TRBD1 (6 bases). CDR1 and CDR2 from the germline V gene are SQVTM and ANQGSEA. The CDR3 has 11 residues. The germline V and J ends were trimmed by 7 bases and 3 bases, with 7 bases remaining between them. This CDR3 is CSDRDNQPQHF. CDR3 coding DNA: TGCAGCGACAGGGACAATCAGCCCCAGCATTTT.

The CDR3 here is CASSPTRQGAGNTIYF. The CDR3 nucleotides read TGTGCCAGTAGTCCCACACGACAGGGGGCCGGAAACACCATATATTTT. The rearrangement links TRBV19 to TRBJ1-3; the match to TRBD1 covers 10 bases. V lost 5 bases, J lost 4 bases, and 8 bases stayed unmatched. This CDR3 is 16 amino acids long. The germline V gene has CDR1 LNHDA and CDR2 SQIVND (reference sequence). Full variable domain (outside the CDR3, taken from reference TRBV19 and TRBJ1-3): DGGITQSPKYLFRKEGQNVTLSCEQNLNHDAMYWYRQDPGQGLRLIYYSQIVNDFQKGDIAEGYSVSREKKESFPLTVTSAQKNPTAFYLCASSPTRQGAGNTIYFGEGSWLTVV.